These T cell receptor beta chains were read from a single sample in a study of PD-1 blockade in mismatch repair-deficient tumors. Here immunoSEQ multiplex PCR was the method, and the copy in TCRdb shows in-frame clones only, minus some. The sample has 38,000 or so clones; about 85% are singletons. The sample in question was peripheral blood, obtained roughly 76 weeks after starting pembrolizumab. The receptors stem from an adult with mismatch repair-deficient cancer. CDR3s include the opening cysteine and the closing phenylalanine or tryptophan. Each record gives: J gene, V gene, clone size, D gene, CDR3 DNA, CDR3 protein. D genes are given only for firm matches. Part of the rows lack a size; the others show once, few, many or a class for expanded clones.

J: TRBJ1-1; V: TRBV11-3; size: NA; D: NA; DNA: TGTGCCAGCAGCTTAGGGGGGGCGCGGGTGGACACTGAAGCTTTCTTT; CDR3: CASSLGGARVDTEAFF
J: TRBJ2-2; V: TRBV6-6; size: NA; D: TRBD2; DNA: TGTGCCAGCAGTTACCTGACTAGCGGGACCGGGGAGCTGTTTTTT; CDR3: CASSYLTSGTGELFF
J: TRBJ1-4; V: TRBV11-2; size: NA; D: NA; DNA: TGTGCCAGCAGCTCCTTTAGAGAAAAACTGTTTTTT; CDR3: CASSSFREKLFF
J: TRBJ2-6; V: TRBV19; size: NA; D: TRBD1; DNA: TGTGCCAGTAGTACGAGAGCTCCTGGGACAGGAGTCCCTGGGGCCAACGTCCTGACTTTC; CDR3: CASSTRAPGTGVPGANVLTF
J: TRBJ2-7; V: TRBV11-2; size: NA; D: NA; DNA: TGTGCCAGCAGCTTAGAGGCTCTAGCGAGGAGCCGACTCTACGAGCAGTACTTC; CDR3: CASSLEALARSRLYEQYF
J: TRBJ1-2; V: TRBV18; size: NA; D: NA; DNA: TGTGCCAGCTCCGAAACAGGGAACGCCTATGGCTACACCTTC; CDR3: CASSETGNAYGYTF
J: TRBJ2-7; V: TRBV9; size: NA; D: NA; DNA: TGTGCCAGCAGCGTAGAAGGTAACCCCTCCTACGAGCAGTACTTC; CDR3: CASSVEGNPSYEQYF
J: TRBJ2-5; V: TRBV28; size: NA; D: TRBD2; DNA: TGTGCCAGCAGTTTCCAGACTAGCGGGATGAAAGAGACCCAGTACTTC; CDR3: CASSFQTSGMKETQYF
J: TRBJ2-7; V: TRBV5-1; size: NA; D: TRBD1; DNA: TGCGCCAGCAGCCGACAGGGGGCCTACTCCTACGAGCAGTACTTC; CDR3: CASSRQGAYSYEQYF
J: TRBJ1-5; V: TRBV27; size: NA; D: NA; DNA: TGTGCCAGCAGTTTATCGTGGGGAGATCGCAATCAGCCCCAGCATTTT; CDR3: CASSLSWGDRNQPQHF
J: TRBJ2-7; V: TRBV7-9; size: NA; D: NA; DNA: TGTGCCAGCAGCTTGCGAGAGTCGGGGCTCGCCTACGAGCAGTACTTC; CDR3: CASSLRESGLAYEQYF
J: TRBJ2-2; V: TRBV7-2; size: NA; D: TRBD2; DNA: TGTGCCAGCAGCTGGACTAGCGGGAGGGCCAGCACCGGGGAGCTGTTTTTT; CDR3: CASSWTSGRASTGELFF
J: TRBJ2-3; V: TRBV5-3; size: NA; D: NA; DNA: TGTGCCAGAAGCCGAGCTGGGGATACGCAGTATTTT; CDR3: CARSRAGDTQYF
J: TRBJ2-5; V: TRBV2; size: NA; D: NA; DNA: TGTGCCAGCAGTGTCTCCATACAAGAGACCCAGTACTTC; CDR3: CASSVSIQETQYF
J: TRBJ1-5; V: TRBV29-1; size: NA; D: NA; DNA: TGCAGCGTTCAGCCGGACCTTAATCAGCCCCAGCATTTT; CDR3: CSVQPDLNQPQHF
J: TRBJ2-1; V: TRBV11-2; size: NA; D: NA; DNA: TGTGCCAGCAGCTTAATCCGGGGAAAAAATGAGCAGTTCTTC; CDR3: CASSLIRGKNEQFF
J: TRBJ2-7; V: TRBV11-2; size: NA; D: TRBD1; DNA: TGTGCCAGCAGCCGCGGACAGGGCCTTTACGAGCAGTACTTC; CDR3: CASSRGQGLYEQYF
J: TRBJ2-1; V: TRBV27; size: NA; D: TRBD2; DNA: TGTGCCAGCACCCCGTTTTGGGGTTCGGGGGAGGGCCACGATGAGCAGTTCTTC; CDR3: CASTPFWGSGEGHDEQFF
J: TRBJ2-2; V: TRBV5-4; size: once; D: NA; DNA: TGTGCCAGCAGCTTCCAGGGGCAGGTCACCGGGGAGCTGTTTTTT; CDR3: CASSFQGQVTGELFF
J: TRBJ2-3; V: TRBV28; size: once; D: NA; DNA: TGTGCCAGCAGTGCAATCGACAGGTCCTTTTTAGCAGATACGCAGTATTTT; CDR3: CASSAIDRSFLADTQYF
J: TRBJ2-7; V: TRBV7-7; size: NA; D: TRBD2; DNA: TGTGCTAGCAGCTTAGGACCGGGACTAGCGGGCCGCGAGCAGTACTTC; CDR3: CASSLGPGLAGREQYF
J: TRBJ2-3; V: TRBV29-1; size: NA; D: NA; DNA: TGCAGCGTTGCGCCCCAAACAGGGACAACACTCACAGATACGCAGTATTTT; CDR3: CSVAPQTGTTLTDTQYF
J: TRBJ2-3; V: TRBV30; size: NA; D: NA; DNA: TGTGCCTGGAGTCGGGCCACGACAGATACGCAGTATTTT; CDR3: CAWSRATTDTQYF
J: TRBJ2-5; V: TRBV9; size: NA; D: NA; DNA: TGTGCCAGCGAGGTGGATGGGACCCAGTACTTC; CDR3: CASEVDGTQYF
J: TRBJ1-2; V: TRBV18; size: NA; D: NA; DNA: TGTGCCAGCTCACCAAACGAATATGGCTACACCTTC; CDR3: CASSPNEYGYTF
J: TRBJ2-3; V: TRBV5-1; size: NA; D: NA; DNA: TGCGCCAGCAGCTTGGTCGAAAATACGCAGTATTTT; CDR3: CASSLVENTQYF
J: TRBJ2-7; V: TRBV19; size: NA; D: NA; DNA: TGTGCCAGTAGTATCGGGGCAGGGAACTCCTACGAGCAGTACTTC; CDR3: CASSIGAGNSYEQYF
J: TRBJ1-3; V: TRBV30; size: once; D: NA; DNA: TGTGCCTGGAGTGATTATTTAAAGAGCTCTGGAAACACCATATATTTT; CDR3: CAWSDYLKSSGNTIYF
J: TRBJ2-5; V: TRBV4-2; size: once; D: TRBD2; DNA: TGTGCCAGCAGCTCAACTAGCGGGTCTCAAGAGACCCAGTACTTC; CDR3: CASSSTSGSQETQYF
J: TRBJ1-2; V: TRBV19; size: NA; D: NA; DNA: TGTGCCAGTAGCCTCGACAGAACCTATGGCTACACCTTC; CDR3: CASSLDRTYGYTF
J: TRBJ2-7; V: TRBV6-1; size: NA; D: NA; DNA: TGTGCCAGCAGTGCAGCCTCCGGCGGACTACCCTACGAGCAGTACTTC; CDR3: CASSAASGGLPYEQYF
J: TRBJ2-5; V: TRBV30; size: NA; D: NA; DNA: TGTGCCTGTTCACAGGGAGCGGGATACGCGGGAGAGACCCAGTACTTC; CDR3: CACSQGAGYAGETQYF
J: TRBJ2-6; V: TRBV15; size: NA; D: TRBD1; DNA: TGTGCCACCAGCAGAGCCGACAGGGGAAGATCTGGGGCCAACGTCCTGACTTTC; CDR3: CATSRADRGRSGANVLTF
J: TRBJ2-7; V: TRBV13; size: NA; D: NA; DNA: TGTGCCAGCAGCCCGTGGGCGGGGCGACTCTACGAGCAGTACTTC; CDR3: CASSPWAGRLYEQYF
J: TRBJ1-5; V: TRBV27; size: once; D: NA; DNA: TGTGCCAGCAGTTTAAAGGTAGATCAGCCCCAGCATTTT; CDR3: CASSLKVDQPQHF
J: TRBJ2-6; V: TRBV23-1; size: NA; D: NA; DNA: TGCGCCAGCAGTTTCTCGAGTACGCAACAAAGTCGGGCCAACGTCCTGACTTTC; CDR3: CASSFSSTQQSRANVLTF
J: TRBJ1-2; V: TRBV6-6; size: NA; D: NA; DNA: TGTGCCAGCAGTACGGACAGCTATGGCTACACCTTC; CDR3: CASSTDSYGYTF
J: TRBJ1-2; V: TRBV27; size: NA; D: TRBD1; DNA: TGTGCCAGCACCCCCCGGGACAGGGTATCAAGCTACACCTTC; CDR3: CASTPRDRVSSYTF
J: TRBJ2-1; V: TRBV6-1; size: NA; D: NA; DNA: TGTGCCATTCTGGAGGACAACTACAATGAGCAGTTCTTC; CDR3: CAILEDNYNEQFF
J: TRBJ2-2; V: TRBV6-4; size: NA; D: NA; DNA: TGTGCCAGCAAAACCGGGCCTCAGTATCCCGGGGAGCTGTTTTTT; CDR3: CASKTGPQYPGELFF
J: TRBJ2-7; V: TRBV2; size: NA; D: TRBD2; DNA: TGTGCCAGCAGTGAAGGGCCGGGACTAGAGATCTACGAGCAGTACTTC; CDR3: CASSEGPGLEIYEQYF
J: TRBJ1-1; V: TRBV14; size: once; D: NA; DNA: TGTGCCAGCAGCCTTCGCACAGGTCCGGAGGGCACTGAAGCTTTCTTT; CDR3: CASSLRTGPEGTEAFF
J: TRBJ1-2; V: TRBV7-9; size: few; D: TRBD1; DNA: TGTGCCAGCAGATCTAGGCGAGGGGGCCATGGCTACACCTTC; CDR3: CASRSRRGGHGYTF
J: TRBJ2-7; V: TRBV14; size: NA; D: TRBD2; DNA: TGTGCCAGCAGCCCCATAGCGGGAGCGTCCTACGAGCAGTACTTC; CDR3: CASSPIAGASYEQYF
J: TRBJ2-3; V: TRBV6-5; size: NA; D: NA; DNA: TGTGCCAGCAGCTATAGTCAAACCTCCCATACGCAGTATTTT; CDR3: CASSYSQTSHTQYF
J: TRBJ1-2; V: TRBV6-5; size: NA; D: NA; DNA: TGTGCCAGCGGGGTTTTAGGGGCGCTTCATGGCTACACCTTC; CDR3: CASGVLGALHGYTF
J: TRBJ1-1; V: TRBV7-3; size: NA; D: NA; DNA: TGTGCCAGCAGCGCTGGGACGGAGAGTACTGAAGCTTTCTTT; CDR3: CASSAGTESTEAFF
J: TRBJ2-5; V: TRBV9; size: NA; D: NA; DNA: TGTGCCAGCAGCGTAGGACCCATCCCCGGTTCGGAGCAGTACTTC; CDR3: CASSVGPIPGSEQYF